Sequencing of this T cell receptor beta chain was carried out in a study of blood T cells in healthy people across ages. Worth noting for this clonotype: A junction boundary mismatches the germline segment, possibly from a read error.

Combining a sample-barcoded 5' primer with a J-beta primer mix, a second PCR ran for about 6 to 12 cycles. TCRdb reprocessed the 5' RACE reads via MiXCR and lists one record per CDR3 protein. The repertoire consists of roughly 1,800,000 distinct CDR3 sequences, with roughly 49% occurring once and the leading ten covering less than 2.5%. Looked up from germline, CDR1 is SQVTM and CDR2 is ANQGSEA. This CDR3 comprises 12 residues. The chain links TRBV29-1 to TRBJ2-4; maybe TRBD2 (6 bases). Sequencing was done on a sample of blood. This receptor was taken from a woman in her 40s in good health. In nucleotides, the CDR3 is TGCTGCGTTGGAGGGGATGGGGGCATTCAGTACTTC. It translates to CCVGGDGGIQYF.